A single sample is the source of the 9 T cell receptor beta chains below, sequenced in a study of cytomegalovirus exposure and HLA in healthy donors. This PCR relied on a set of 60 Vbeta primers and 13 Jbeta primers. Method: immunoSEQ multiplex PCR; TCRdb's copy keeps in-frame clones and lacks some. The sample holds about 140,000 clones, 79% seen once. Sequenced sample: PBMCs. The receptor source for this set is a man aged 40-55 years in good health and CMV-seropositive.

V is TRBV29-1 and J is TRBJ2-3; D unresolved. Germline values: CDR1 SQVTM, CDR2 ANQGSEA. CDR3 length: 13 residues. V was trimmed by 8 bases and J by 3 bases, leaving 15 bases between them. The CDR3 sequence: CSSLTPGTDTQYF. CDR3 nucleotides: TGCAGCTCCCTCACCCCAGGTACAGATACGCAGTATTTT.

The chain uses TRBV5-1 and TRBJ1-1; TRBD1 agrees at 8 bases. CDR1 and CDR2 (germline): SGHRS, YFSETQ. The ends lost 4 bases at V and 4 bases at J; junction bases unmatched: 12. The CDR3 consists of 16 residues. The CDR3 sequence is CASSPDRGARRTEAFF. In nucleotides, the CDR3 is TGCGCCAGCAGCCCCGACAGGGGAGCGAGGCGCACTGAAGCTTTCTTT. The whole variable domain, filled in from reference TRBV5-1 and TRBJ1-1, reads KAGVTQTPRYLIKTRGQQVTLSCSPISGHRSVSWYQQTPGQGLQFLFEYFSETQRNKGNFPGRFSGRQFSNSRSEMNVSTLELGDSALYLCASSPDRGARRTEAFFGQGTRLTVV.

This chain connects TRBV30 to TRBJ2-1, with 7 bases that match TRBD1. With V trimmed by 1 base and J by 8 bases, 8 bases remained unmatched. The CDR3 contains 14 residues. Germline lookup yields CDR1 GTSNPN and CDR2 SVGIG (reference sequence). DNA of the CDR3: TGTGCCTGGAGTGACTCGACAGGGCGGGATGAGCAGTTCTTC. It specifies CAWSDSTGRDEQFF.

The chain employs TRBV5-5 and TRBJ2-5; D is uncertain. The CDR3 covers 17 residues. The germline V gene has CDR1 SGHKS and CDR2 YYEKEE (reference sequence). V was trimmed by 2 bases and J by 0 bases, leaving 17 bases between them. The CDR3 DNA sequence: TGTGCCAGCAGCTTCGCCAGTTCCGATGTGTACCAAGAGACCCAGTACTTC. Amino acids: CASSFASSDVYQETQYF.

V and J are TRBV6-1 and TRBJ1-2; D remains ambiguous. The germline CDR1 and CDR2 sequences are MNHNS and SASEGT. The V end was cut by 6 bases, the J end by 4 bases, with 12 bases between. This CDR3 spans 13 amino acids. CDR3: CASREVGFYGYTF. CDR3 bases: TGTGCCAGCAGGGAGGTAGGATTCTATGGCTACACCTTC.

The rearrangement links TRBV5-1 to TRBJ1-1; 9 positions match TRBD1. Germline V lookup: CDR1 SGHRS, CDR2 YFSETQ. The CDR3 is 13 amino acids. J lost 10 bases, V lost 2 bases, and 6 bases had no gene match. As DNA, the CDR3 is TGCGCCAGCAGCTTAACAGGGGGCATCGGAGCTTTCTTT. Translation gives CASSLTGGIGAFF. The whole variable domain, remainder taken from reference TRBV5-1 and TRBJ1-1, is KAGVTQTPRYLIKTRGQQVTLSCSPISGHRSVSWYQQTPGQGLQFLFEYFSETQRNKGNFPGRFSGRQFSNSRSEMNVSTLELGDSALYLCASSLTGGIGAFFGQGTRLTVV.

The chain recombines TRBV2 with TRBJ2-3; TRBD2 agrees at 9 bases. V shed 3 bases, J shed 2 bases, and the junction held 3 bases outside the gene matches. Germline CDR1 and CDR2: SNHLY and FYNNEI. The CDR3 sequence is 15 residues long. As DNA, the CDR3 is TGTGCCAGCAGTGAGGCGGGAGGGTTCACAGATACGCAGTATTTT. Protein: CASSEAGGFTDTQYF.

The chain employs TRBV6-6 and TRBJ2-2; TRBD2 aligns across 13 bases. The CDR3 has 16 residues. The V gene end was trimmed by 8 bases and the J gene end by 0 bases; junction bases not matched to a gene: 3. Germline V gene lookup returns CDR1 MNHNY and CDR2 SVGAGI (reference sequence). CDR3 in DNA: TGTGCCAGCGGGACTAGCGGGACCTCGAACACCGGGGAGCTGTTTTTT. This gives the protein CASGTSGTSNTGELFF.

J is TRBJ2-3 and V is TRBV11-3, with D unclear. V was cut by 2 bases and J by 2 bases, with 5 bases left in between. Germline lookup yields CDR1 SGHNT and CDR2 YENEEA. The CDR3 loop spans 13 amino acids. In DNA form, the CDR3 reads TGTGCCAGCAGCTTACAGTTCACAGATACGCAGTATTTT. Residues: CASSLQFTDTQYF.